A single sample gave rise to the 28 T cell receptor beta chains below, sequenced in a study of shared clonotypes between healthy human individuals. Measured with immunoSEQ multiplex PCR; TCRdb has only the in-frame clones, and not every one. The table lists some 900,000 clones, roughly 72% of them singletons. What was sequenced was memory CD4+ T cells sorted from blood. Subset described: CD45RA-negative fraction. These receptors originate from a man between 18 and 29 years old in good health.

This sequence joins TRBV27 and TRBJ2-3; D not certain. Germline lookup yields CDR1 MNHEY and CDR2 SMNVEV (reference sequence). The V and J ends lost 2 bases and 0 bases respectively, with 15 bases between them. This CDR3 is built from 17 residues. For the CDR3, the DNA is TGTGCCAGCAGTTTAGACGGGTTTTCCTCTAGCACAGATACGCAGTATTTT. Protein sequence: CASSLDGFSSSTDTQYF.

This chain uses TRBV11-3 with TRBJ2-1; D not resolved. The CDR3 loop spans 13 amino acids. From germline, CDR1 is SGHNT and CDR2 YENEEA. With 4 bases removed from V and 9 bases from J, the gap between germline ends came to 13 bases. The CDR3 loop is CASSSTRVGEQFF. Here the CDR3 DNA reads TGTGCCAGCAGCTCGACCCGGGTGGGTGAGCAGTTCTTC.

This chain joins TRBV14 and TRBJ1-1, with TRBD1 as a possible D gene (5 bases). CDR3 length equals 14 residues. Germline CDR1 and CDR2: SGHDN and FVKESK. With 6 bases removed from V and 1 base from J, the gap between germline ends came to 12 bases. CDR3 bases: TGTGCCAGCAGAGGAATTACAGGGAACACTGAAGCTTTCTTT. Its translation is CASRGITGNTEAFF.

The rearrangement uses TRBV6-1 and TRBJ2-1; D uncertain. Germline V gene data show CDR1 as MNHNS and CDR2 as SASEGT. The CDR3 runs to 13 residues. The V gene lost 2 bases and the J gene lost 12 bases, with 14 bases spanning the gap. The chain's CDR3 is CASSEMGSPRQFF. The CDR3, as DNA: TGTGCCAGCAGTGAAATGGGATCCCCCCGGCAGTTCTTC.

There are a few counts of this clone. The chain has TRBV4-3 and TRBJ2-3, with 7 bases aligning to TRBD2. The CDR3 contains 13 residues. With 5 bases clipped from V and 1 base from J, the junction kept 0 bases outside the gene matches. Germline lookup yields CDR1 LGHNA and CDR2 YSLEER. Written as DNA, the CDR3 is TGCGCCAGCAGCACTAGCGGCACAGATACGCAGTATTTT. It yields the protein CASSTSGTDTQYF.

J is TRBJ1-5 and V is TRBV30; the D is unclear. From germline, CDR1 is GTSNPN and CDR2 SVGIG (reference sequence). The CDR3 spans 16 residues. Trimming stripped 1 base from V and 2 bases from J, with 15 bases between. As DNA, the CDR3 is TGTGCCTGGAGTGCCCCAGTGGGGAATGGCAATCAGCCCCAGCATTTT. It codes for CAWSAPVGNGNQPQHF.

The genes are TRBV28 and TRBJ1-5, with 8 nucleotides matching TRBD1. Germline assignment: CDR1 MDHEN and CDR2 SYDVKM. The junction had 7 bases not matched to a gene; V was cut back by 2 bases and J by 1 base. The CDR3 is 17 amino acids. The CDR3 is CASSLEGRGRSNQPQHF. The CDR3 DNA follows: TGTGCCAGCAGTTTAGAGGGCAGGGGGCGAAGCAATCAGCCCCAGCATTTT. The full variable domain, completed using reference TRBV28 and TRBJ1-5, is DVKVTQSSRYLVKRTGEKVFLECVQDMDHENMFWYRQDPGLGLRLIYFSYDVKMKEKGDIPEGYSVSREKKERFSLILESASTNQTSMYLCASSLEGRGRSNQPQHFGDGTRLSIL.

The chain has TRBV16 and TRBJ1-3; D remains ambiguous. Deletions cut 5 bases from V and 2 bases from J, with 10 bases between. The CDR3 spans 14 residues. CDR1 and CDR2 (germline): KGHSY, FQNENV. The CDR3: CASSNGRTGNTIYF. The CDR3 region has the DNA TGTGCCAGCAGCAACGGGCGTACTGGAAACACCATATATTTT.

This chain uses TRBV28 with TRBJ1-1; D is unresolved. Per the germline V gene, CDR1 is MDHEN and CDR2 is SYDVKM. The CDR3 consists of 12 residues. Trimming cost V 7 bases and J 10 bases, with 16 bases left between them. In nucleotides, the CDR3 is TGTGCCAGCATAGGTTTTGACAAAGGAGCTTTCTTT. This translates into CASIGFDKGAFF.

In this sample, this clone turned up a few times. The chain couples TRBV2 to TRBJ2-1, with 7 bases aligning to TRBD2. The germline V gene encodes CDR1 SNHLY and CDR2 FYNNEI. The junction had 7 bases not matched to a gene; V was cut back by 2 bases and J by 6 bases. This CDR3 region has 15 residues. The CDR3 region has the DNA TGTGCCAGCAGTGAATTACTAGCGCGAGGCAATGAGCAGTTCTTC. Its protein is CASSELLARGNEQFF. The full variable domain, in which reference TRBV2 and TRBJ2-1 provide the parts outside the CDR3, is EPEVTQTPSHQVTQMGQEVILRCVPISNHLYFYWYRQILGQKVEFLVSFYNNEISEKSEIFDDQFSVERPDGSNFTLKIRSTKLEDSAMYFCASSELLARGNEQFFGPGTRLTVL.

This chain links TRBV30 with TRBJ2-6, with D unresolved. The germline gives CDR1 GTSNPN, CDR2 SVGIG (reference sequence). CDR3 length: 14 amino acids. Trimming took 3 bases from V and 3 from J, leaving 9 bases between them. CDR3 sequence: CAWRGTGGANVLTF. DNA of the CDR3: TGTGCCTGGAGGGGTACGGGTGGGGCCAACGTCCTGACTTTC.

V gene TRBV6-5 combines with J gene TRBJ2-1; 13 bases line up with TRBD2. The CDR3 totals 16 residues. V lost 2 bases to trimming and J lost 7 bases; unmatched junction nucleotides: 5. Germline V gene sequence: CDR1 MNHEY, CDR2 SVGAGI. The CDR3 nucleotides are TGTGCCAGCAGTTACCTGGGACTAGCGGGGCCGAATGAGCAGTTCTTC. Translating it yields CASSYLGLAGPNEQFF.

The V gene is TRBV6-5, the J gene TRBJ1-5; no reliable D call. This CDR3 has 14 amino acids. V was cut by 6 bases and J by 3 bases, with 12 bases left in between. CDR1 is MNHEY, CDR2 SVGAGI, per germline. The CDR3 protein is CASSPKGANQPQHF. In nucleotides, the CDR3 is TGTGCCAGCAGCCCTAAGGGAGCCAATCAGCCCCAGCATTTT.

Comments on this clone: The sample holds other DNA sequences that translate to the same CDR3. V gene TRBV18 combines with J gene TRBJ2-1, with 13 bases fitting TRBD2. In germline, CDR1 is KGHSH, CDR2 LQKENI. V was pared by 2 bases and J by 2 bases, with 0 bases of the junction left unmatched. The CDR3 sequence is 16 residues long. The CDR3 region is CASSPGTSGTYNEQFF. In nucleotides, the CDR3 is TGTGCCAGCTCACCAGGGACTAGCGGGACCTACAATGAGCAGTTCTTC.

The CDR3 loop reads CASSLLDREGGYTF. CDR3 coding DNA: TGTGCCAGCAGTTTATTAGACAGGGAGGGTGGCTACACCTTC. The J gene is TRBJ1-2, the V gene TRBV28; 7 nucleotides align to TRBD1. Germline V lookup: CDR1 MDHEN, CDR2 SYDVKM. CDR3 size: 14 residues. The ends lost 1 base at V and 7 bases at J; junction bases unmatched: 6.

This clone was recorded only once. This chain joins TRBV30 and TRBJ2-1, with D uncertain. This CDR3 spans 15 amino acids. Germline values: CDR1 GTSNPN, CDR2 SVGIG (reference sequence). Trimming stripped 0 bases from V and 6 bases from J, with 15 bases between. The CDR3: CAWSVSPRVINEQFF. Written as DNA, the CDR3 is TGTGCCTGGAGTGTATCGCCGCGCGTCATCAATGAGCAGTTCTTC.

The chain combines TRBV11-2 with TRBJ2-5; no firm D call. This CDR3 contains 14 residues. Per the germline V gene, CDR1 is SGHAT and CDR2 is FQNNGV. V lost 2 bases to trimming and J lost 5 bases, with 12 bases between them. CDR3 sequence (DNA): TGTGCCAGCAGCTTACGTCCGGACGGGGAGACCCAGTACTTC. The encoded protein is CASSLRPDGETQYF.

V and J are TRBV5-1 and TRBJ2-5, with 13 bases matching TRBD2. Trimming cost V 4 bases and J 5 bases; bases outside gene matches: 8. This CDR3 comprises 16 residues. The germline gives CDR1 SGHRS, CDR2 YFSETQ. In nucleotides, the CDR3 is TGCGCCAGCAGCCCGGGACTAGCGGGACTTAGGGAGACCCAGTACTTC. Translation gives CASSPGLAGLRETQYF.

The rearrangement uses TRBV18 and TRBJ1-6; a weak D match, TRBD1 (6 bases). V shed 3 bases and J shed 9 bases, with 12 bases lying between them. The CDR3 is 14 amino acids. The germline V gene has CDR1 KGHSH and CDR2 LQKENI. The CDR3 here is CASSPTGSISPLHF. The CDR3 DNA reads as TGTGCCAGCTCACCTACAGGGAGTATTTCACCCCTCCACTTT.

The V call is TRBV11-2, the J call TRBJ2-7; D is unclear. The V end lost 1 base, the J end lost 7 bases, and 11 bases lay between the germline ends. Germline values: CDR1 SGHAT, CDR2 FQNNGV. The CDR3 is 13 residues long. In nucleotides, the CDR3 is TGTGCCAGCAGCTTAGTCTGGTCTGGGGAGCAGTACTTC. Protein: CASSLVWSGEQYF.

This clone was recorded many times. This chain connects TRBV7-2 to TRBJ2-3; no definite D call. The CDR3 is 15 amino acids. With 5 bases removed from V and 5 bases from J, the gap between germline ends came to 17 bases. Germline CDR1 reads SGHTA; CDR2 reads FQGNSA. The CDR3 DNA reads TGTGCCAGCAGCCCCCCGTATCCAATTGTAGATACGCAGTATTTT. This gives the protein CASSPPYPIVDTQYF.

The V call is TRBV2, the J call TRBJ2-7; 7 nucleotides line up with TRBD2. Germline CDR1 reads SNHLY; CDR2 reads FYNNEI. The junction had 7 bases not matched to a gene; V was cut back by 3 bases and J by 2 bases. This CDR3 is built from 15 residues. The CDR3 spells CASSDRLAEAYEQYF. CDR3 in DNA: TGTGCCAGCAGTGACCGGCTAGCGGAGGCCTACGAGCAGTACTTC. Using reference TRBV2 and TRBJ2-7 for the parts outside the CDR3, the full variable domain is EPEVTQTPSHQVTQMGQEVILRCVPISNHLYFYWYRQILGQKVEFLVSFYNNEISEKSEIFDDQFSVERPDGSNFTLKIRSTKLEDSAMYFCASSDRLAEAYEQYFGPGTRLTVT.

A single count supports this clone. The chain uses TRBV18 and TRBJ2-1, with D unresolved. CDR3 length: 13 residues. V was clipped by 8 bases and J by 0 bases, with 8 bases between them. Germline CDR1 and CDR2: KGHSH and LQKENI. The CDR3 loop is CASHTSSYNEQFF. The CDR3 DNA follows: TGTGCCAGCCATACAAGCTCCTACAATGAGCAGTTCTTC. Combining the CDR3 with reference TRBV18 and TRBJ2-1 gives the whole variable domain NAGVMQNPRHLVRRRGQEARLRCSPMKGHSHVYWYRQLPEEGLKFMVYLQKENIIDESGMPKERFSAEFPKEGPSILRIQQVVRGDSAAYFCASHTSSYNEQFFGPGTRLTVL.

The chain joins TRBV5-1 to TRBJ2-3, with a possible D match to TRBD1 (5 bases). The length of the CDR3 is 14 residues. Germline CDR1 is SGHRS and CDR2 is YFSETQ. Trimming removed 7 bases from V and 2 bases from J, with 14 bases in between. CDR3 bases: TGCGCCAGCTCCAAGGGGTACGTCACAGATACGCAGTATTTT. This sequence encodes CASSKGYVTDTQYF.

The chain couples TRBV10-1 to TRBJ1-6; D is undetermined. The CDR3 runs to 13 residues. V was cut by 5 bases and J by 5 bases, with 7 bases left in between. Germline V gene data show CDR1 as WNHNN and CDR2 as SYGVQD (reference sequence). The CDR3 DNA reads TGCGCCAGCAGTAAGAAGGATAATTCACCCCTCCACTTT. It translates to CASSKKDNSPLHF.

CDR3 residues: CASSESISGSTDTQYF. CDR3 in DNA: TGCGCCAGCAGTGAATCGATCAGCGGTAGCACAGATACGCAGTATTTT. This chain connects TRBV5-1 to TRBJ2-3; maybe TRBD2 (5 bases). V was trimmed by 5 bases and J by 0 bases, leaving 16 bases between them. The CDR3 consists of 16 residues. Germline CDR1 and CDR2: SGHRS and YFSETQ.

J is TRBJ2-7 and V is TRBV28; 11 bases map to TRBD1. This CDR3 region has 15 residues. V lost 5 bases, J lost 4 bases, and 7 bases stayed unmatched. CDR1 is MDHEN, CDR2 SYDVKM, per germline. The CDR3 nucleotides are TGTGCCAGCAGTGGCTCGGGACAGGGGGGGTACGAGCAGTACTTC. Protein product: CASSGSGQGGYEQYF.

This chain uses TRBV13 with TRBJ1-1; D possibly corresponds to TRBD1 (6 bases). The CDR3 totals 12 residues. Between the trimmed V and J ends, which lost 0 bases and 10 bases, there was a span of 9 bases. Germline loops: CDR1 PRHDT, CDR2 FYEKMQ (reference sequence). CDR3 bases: TGTGCCAGCAGCTTAGGGGGGGCCGCAGCTTTCTTT. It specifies CASSLGGAAAFF. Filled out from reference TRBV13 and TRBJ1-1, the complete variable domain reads AAGVIQSPRHLIKEKRETATLKCYPIPRHDTVYWYQQGPGQDPQFLISFYEKMQSDKGSIPDRFSAQQFSDYHSELNMSSLELGDSALYFCASSLGGAAAFFGQGTRLTVV.